A selection of T cell receptor beta chains follows, all from one sample in a study of CD8 T cells in Susac syndrome. TCRdb ran MiXCR on the immunoSEQ multiplex PCR reads and lists one entry per CDR3 protein. The sample has some 300,000 distinct CDR3 sequences, about 88% seen once. Sequencing was carried out using CD8+ T cells from PBMCs. These receptors originate from a human donor with multiple sclerosis. Both conserved end residues are part of each CDR3. The D gene is left open where the match is weak. Only part of the rows carry a size: once, few, many, or a class if the clone is expanded.

d_gene: .; v_gene: TRBV3-1; abundance: .; j_gene: TRBJ2-3; CDR3aa: CASSQVTTRTSTDTQYF; CDR3nt: TGTGCCAGCAGCCAAGTAACCACCCGGACTAGCACAGATACGCAGTATTTT
d_gene: .; v_gene: TRBV28; abundance: .; j_gene: TRBJ2-5; CDR3aa: CASSLDSQQETQYF; CDR3nt: TGTGCCAGCAGTTTGGACAGTCAGCAAGAGACCCAGTACTTC
d_gene: TRBD1; v_gene: TRBV12-3/TRBV12-4; abundance: .; j_gene: TRBJ1-5; CDR3aa: CASSQGQAPRPQHF; CDR3nt: TGTGCCAGCAGCCAAGGACAGGCACCCCGACCCCAGCATTTT
d_gene: .; v_gene: TRBV28; abundance: once; j_gene: TRBJ2-1; CDR3aa: CASADSRAYNEQFF; CDR3nt: TGTGCCAGCGCCGACAGCCGGGCCTACAATGAGCAGTTCTTC
d_gene: .; v_gene: TRBV27; abundance: .; j_gene: TRBJ2-5; CDR3aa: CASRIGETQYF; CDR3nt: TGTGCCAGCAGAATCGGGGAGACCCAGTACTTC
d_gene: .; v_gene: TRBV30; abundance: .; j_gene: TRBJ2-1; CDR3aa: CAWHGGNEQFF; CDR3nt: TGTGCCTGGCACGGTGGGAATGAGCAGTTCTTC
d_gene: .; v_gene: TRBV7-3; abundance: .; j_gene: TRBJ2-1; CDR3aa: CASSLTRSSYNEQFF; CDR3nt: TGTGCCAGCAGCTTAACGCGCAGCTCCTACAATGAGCAGTTCTTC
d_gene: TRBD1; v_gene: TRBV29-1; abundance: .; j_gene: TRBJ2-3; CDR3aa: CSVEGTGADTQYF; CDR3nt: TGCAGCGTTGAGGGGACAGGGGCAGATACGCAGTATTTT
d_gene: TRBD1; v_gene: TRBV6-1; abundance: .; j_gene: TRBJ1-5; CDR3aa: CASFGTGEGANQPQHF; CDR3nt: TGTGCCAGCTTCGGGACAGGGGAGGGGGCCAATCAGCCCCAGCATTTT
d_gene: .; v_gene: TRBV21-1; abundance: .; j_gene: TRBJ2-3; CDR3aa: CARFSGRAPDTQYF; CDR3nt: TGTGCCAGGTTTAGCGGGAGGGCCCCAGATACGCAGTATTTT
d_gene: TRBD2; v_gene: TRBV6-1; abundance: .; j_gene: TRBJ2-1; CDR3aa: CASSERIRVRTSGYNEQFF; CDR3nt: TGTGCCAGCAGTGAACGTATTCGCGTTCGGACTAGCGGTTACAATGAGCAGTTCTTC
d_gene: .; v_gene: TRBV19; abundance: .; j_gene: TRBJ2-7; CDR3aa: CASSLGIGVEQYF; CDR3nt: TGTGCCAGTAGTCTGGGGATAGGGGTCGAGCAGTACTTC
d_gene: .; v_gene: TRBV7-9; abundance: .; j_gene: TRBJ1-4; CDR3aa: CASSSSTVGYEKLLF; CDR3nt: TGTGCCAGCAGCTCCTCCACGGTGGGTTATGAAAAACTGCTTTTT
d_gene: .; v_gene: TRBV5-6; abundance: .; j_gene: TRBJ1-2; CDR3aa: CASSSNREDDYGYTF; CDR3nt: TGTGCCAGCAGCTCGAACCGGGAGGACGACTATGGCTACACCTTC
d_gene: .; v_gene: TRBV12-3/TRBV12-4; abundance: .; j_gene: TRBJ1-1; CDR3aa: CASSRKRTEAFF; CDR3nt: TGTGCCAGCAGTAGAAAGAGGACTGAAGCTTTCTTT
d_gene: .; v_gene: TRBV28; abundance: .; j_gene: TRBJ2-7; CDR3aa: CASSLSGTVEQYF; CDR3nt: TGTGCCAGCAGTTTATCCGGGACCGTCGAGCAGTACTTC
d_gene: TRBD1; v_gene: TRBV4-1; abundance: .; j_gene: TRBJ1-5; CDR3aa: CASSQVQGRGNQPQHF; CDR3nt: TGCGCCAGCAGCCAAGTTCAGGGCAGGGGGAATCAGCCCCAGCATTTT